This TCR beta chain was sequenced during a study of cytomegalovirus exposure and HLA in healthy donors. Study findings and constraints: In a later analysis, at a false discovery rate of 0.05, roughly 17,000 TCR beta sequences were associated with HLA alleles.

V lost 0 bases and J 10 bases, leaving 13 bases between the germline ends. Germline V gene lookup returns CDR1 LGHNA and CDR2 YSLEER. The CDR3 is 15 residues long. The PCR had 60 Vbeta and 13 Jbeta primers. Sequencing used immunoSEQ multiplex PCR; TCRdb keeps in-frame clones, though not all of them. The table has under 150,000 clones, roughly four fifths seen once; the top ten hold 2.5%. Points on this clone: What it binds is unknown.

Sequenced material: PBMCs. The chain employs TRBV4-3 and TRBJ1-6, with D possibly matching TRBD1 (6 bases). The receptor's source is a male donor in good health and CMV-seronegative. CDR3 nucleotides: TGCGCCAGCAGCCAAGATCTGGGCAGGGGATCACCCCTCCACTTT. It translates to CASSQDLGRGSPLHF.